These 2 T cell receptor beta chains were sequenced from one sample in a study of T cells in women clearing cervical HPV infection. Sequencing was performed with immunoSEQ multiplex PCR; in TCRdb, only in-frame clones are kept and a portion is missing. Seen in this sample are 30,000 to 45,000 clones; the ten most common clones hold 6.4%. Sequencing was performed on blood buffy coat. The receptors stem from a woman between 18 and 75 years old with a cervical HPV16 infection that either progressed to CIN3+ or cleared (not recorded which).

Points on this clone: The CDR3 extends 3 residues past the end of the read, so its final part is completed from the germline J gene. The chain uses TRBV6-2 or TRBV6-3 and TRBJ2-1; TRBD2 agrees at 16 bases. V shed 4 bases and J 8 bases; nucleotides not matched to a gene: 5. The CDR3 is 16 residues long. In germline, CDR1 is MNHEY, CDR2 SVGEGT. Partial CDR3 DNA: TGTGCCAGCAGTTCCCCGGGACTAGCGGGAGGGGATGAG. This translates into CASSSPGLAGGDE. The full-length CDR3 reads as CASSSPGLAGGDEQFF.

On this clone itself: With the read ending 3 residues before the CDR3 end, the germline J gene is used to fill in that end. The rearrangement links TRBV2 to TRBJ2-7, with D perhaps matching TRBD2 (5 bases). The CDR3 has 15 amino acids. V was shortened by 7 bases and J by 3 bases, with 19 bases between the two germline ends. Germline CDR1 and CDR2: SNHLY and FYNNEI. The part of the CDR3 DNA that was read is TGTGCCAGCATAGAACAACTAGGCGTTGGCTACGAG. Protein product: CASIEQLGVGYE. In full, the CDR3 reads CASIEQLGVGYEQYF.